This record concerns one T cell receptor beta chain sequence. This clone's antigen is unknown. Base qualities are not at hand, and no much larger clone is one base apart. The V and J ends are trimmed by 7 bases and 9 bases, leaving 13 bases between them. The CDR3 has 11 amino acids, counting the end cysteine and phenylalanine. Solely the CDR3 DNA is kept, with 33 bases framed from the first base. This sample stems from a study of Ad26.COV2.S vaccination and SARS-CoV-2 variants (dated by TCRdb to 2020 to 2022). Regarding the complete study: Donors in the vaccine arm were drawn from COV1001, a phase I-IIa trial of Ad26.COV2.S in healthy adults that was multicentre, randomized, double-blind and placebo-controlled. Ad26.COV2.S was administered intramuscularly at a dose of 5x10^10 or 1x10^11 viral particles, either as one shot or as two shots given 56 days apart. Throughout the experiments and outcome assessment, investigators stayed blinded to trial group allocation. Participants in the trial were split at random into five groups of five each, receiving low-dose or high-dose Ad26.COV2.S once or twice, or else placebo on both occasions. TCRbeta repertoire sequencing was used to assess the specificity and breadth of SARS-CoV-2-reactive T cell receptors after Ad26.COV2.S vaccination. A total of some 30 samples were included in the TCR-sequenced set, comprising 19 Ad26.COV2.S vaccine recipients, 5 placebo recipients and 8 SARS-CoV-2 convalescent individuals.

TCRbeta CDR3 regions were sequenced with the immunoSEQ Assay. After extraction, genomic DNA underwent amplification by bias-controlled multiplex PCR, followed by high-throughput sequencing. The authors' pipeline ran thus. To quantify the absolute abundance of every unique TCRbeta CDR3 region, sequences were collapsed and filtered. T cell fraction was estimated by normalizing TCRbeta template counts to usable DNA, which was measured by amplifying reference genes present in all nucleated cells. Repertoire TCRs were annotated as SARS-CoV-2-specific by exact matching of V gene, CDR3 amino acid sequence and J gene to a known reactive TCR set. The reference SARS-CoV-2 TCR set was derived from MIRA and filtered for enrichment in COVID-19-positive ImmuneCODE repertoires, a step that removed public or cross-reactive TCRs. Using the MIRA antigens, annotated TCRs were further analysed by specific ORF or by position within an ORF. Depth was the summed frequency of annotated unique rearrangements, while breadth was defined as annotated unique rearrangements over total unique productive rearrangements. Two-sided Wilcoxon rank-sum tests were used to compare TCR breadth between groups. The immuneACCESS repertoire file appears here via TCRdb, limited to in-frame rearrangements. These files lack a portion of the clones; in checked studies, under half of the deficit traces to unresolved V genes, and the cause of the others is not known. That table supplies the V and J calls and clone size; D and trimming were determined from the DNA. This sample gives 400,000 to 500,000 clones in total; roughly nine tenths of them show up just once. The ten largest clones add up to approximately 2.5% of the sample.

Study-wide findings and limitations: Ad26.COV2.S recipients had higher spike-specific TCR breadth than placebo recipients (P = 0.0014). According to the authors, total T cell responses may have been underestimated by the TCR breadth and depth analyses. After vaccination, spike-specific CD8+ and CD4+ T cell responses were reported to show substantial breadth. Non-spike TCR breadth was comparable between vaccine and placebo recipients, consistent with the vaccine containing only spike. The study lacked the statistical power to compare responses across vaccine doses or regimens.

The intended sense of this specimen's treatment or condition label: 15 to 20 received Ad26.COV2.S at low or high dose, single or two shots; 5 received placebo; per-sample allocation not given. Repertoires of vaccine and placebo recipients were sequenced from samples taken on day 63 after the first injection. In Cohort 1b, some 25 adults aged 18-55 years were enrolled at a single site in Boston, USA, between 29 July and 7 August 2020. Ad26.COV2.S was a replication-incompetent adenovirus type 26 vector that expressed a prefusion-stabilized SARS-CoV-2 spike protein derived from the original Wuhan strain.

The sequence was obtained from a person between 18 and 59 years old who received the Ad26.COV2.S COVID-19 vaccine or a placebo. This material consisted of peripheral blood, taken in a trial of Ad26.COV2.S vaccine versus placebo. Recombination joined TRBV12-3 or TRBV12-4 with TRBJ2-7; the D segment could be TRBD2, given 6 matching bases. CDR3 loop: CASTRDSRQYF. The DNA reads TGTGCCAGCACCCGGGACTCAAGGCAGTACTTC.